This T cell receptor (beta chain) was observed in a study of blood T cell repertoires in COVID-19. Some clones are missing from TCRdb's copy, which holds only in-frame ones; the method was immunoSEQ multiplex PCR. The sample lists approximately 450,000 clones, 85% to 90% seen once, with 1% to 1.3% in the top ten. Germline CDR1 and CDR2: SEHNR and FQNEAQ (reference sequence). This CDR3 is built from 15 residues. J was trimmed by 4 bases and V by 1 base; bases with no gene match: 3. The sequenced material came from PBMCs or T cells enriched from blood (not recorded which). This TCR came from a young man who had recovered from COVID-19. V and J are TRBV7-9 and TRBJ2-5, with 10 bases lining up with TRBD1. The CDR3 is CASSLGDRGRETQYF. The DNA for the CDR3 is TGTGCCAGCAGCTTAGGGGACAGGGGTAGAGAGACCCAGTACTTC.